The clone carrying this T cell receptor beta chain was counted at least ten times. As yet, its antigen is unknown. These data come from a study of T cells in Graves' hyperthyroidism and ophthalmopathy. The CDR3 sequence is 15 residues long. With 10 bases removed from V and 4 bases from J, the gap between germline ends came to 22 bases. CDR1 is MNHEY and CDR2 is SMNVEV in the germline V gene (reference sequence). The diagnoses drew upon clinical symptoms, serum thyroxine and TRAb, thyroid ultrasound and orbital computed tomography. Whole-study results and caveats: The authors' 13 V-J model separated ophthalmopathy from stable hyperthyroidism. The blood repertoire included most of the expanded thyroid clonotypes above 0.001.

The investigators amplified TCR beta CDR3 regions from RNA transcripts. In the first-round RT-PCR of the TCR CDR3, the HTBI primer set was used. MiXCR, run by TCRdb on the multiplex PCR reads, gives a single entry per CDR3 protein. The sample lists 280,000 or so distinct CDR3 sequences, about 16% seen once, with around 30% in the top ten. The TCR sequence derives from a woman aged 45-65 years with Graves' hyperthyroidism that later progressed to Graves' ophthalmopathy. The chain is built from TRBV27 and TRBJ2-5; the D gene is possibly TRBD2 (7 bases). Sequencing was done on a sample of blood. CDR3 in amino acids: CATTRTRGASETQYF. The CDR3 DNA reads TGTGCCACCACCCGGACCCGGGGGGCCTCAGAGACCCAGTACTTC.